This T cell receptor (beta chain) was sequenced during a study of shared clonotypes between healthy human individuals. Study summary: Each donor's CD4 naive and CD4 memory cells filled three plates apiece, CD8 naive two, and CD8 memory one. Study results and limitations: Rarefaction curves obtained for sorted subsets showed sequencing incomplete despite large depth.

Details on this clone: Its antigen remains unidentified.

The method was immunoSEQ multiplex PCR; TCRdb's version includes in-frame clones alone and lacks a portion of them. Of a few million clones listed, around 94% are singletons. V lost 0 bases, J lost 8 bases, and 13 bases lay in between. The germline V gene encodes CDR1 GTSNPN and CDR2 SVGIG (reference sequence). This CDR3 is built from 13 residues. Sequences were obtained from naive CD4+ T cells sorted from blood. Subset noted: CD45RA+ positively selected. This chain links TRBV30 with TRBJ1-1; D call uncertain. The receptor comes from a man younger than 30 in good health. The CDR3 reads CAWSVKLTHEAFF. In nucleotides, the CDR3 is TGTGCCTGGAGTGTAAAATTGACTCACGAAGCTTTCTTT.